A selection of T cell receptor beta chains follows, all from one sample in a study of vaccination and CD4 T cells after COVID-19. For these receptors, no antigen is known. MiXCR, run by TCRdb on the PCR reads, gives a single entry per CDR3 protein. The sample carries thousands of distinct CDR3 sequences, approximately 55% recorded once. The sequencing input was CD4+ T cells from blood, cultured in vitro. The origin of the receptors is a human donor who had recovered from COVID-19. Each CDR3 is given with its conserved first and last residue. Fields, in order: CDR3 length, D gene, V gene, J gene, clone size, CDR3 protein, CDR3 DNA. The D gene is left open where the match is weak. Size is omitted from some rows. Given values are once, few, many or a class for expanded clones.

15	-	TRBV20-1	TRBJ1-2	-	CSARPNGGGVYGYTF	TGCAGTGCTAGACCAAACGGGGGCGGTGTCTATGGCTACACCTTC
16	-	TRBV30	TRBJ2-2	few	CAWSRGRATNTGELFF	TGTGCCTGGAGTCGAGGGCGCGCCACGAACACCGGGGAGCTGTTTTTT
15	-	TRBV7-8	TRBJ1-6	-	CASSLARVGSSPLHF	TGTGCCAGCAGCTTAGCCAGGGTTGGGAGTTCACCCCTCCACTTT
18	-	TRBV7-8	TRBJ2-3	-	CASSSGRWRGANTDTQYF	TGTGCCAGCAGCTCGGGGCGGTGGCGCGGGGCGAACACAGATACGCAGTATTTT
13	-	TRBV5-6	TRBJ1-1	few	CASSPYTVSGAFF	TGTGCCAGCAGCCCGTACACCGTCTCGGGAGCTTTCTTT
13	-	TRBV6-2/TRBV6-3	TRBJ2-3	medium-sized	CASTPGDTDTQYF	TGTGCCAGCACCCCCGGGGACACAGATACGCAGTATTTT
15	-	TRBV4-1	TRBJ1-2	-	CASSQVSAGLYGYTF	TGCGCCAGCAGCCAAGTTTCGGCGGGACTCTATGGCTACACCTTC
12	-	TRBV27	TRBJ2-7	-	CASRQITYEQYF	TGTGCCAGCAGACAAATCACCTACGAGCAGTACTTC
18	TRBD1	TRBV11-3	TRBJ2-3	once	CASSLGSIGTGGADTQYF	TGTGCCAGCAGCTTAGGATCTATCGGGACAGGGGGCGCGGATACGCAGTATTTT
14	TRBD1	TRBV9	TRBJ1-2	-	CASSAPDRVSGYTF	TGTGCCAGCAGCGCCCCGGACAGGGTTAGTGGCTACACCTTC
15	TRBD2	TRBV20-1	TRBJ2-3	few	CSAGTSGGRTDTQYF	TGCAGTGCTGGGACTAGCGGGGGGAGGACAGATACGCAGTATTTT
15	TRBD1	TRBV19	TRBJ2-1	-	CASSSRQGWGNEQFF	TGTGCCAGTAGTTCCCGACAGGGGTGGGGCAATGAGCAGTTCTTC
15	-	TRBV19	TRBJ1-1	-	CASREWRVQNTEAFF	TGTGCCAGTAGGGAGTGGAGGGTTCAGAACACTGAAGCTTTCTTT
16	-	TRBV12-3/TRBV12-4	TRBJ1-5	-	CASSPAGTSRNQPQHF	TGTGCCAGCAGCCCGGCCGGGACATCACGCAATCAGCCCCAGCATTTT
12	-	TRBV12-3/TRBV12-4	TRBJ1-2	few	CASSLAVYGYTF	TGTGCCAGCAGTTTGGCAGTGTATGGCTACACCTTC
16	-	TRBV7-9	TRBJ2-7	-	CASSLGVGQSSYEQYF	TGTGCCAGCAGCTTAGGAGTGGGTCAGAGCTCCTACGAGCAGTACTTC
17	-	TRBV3-1	TRBJ2-5	-	CASSLSKYGGGEETQYF	TGTGCCAGCAGTCTAAGTAAATATGGGGGTGGTGAAGAGACCCAGTACTTC
14	-	TRBV20-1	TRBJ1-1	-	CSARDWGTDSEAFF	TGCAGTGCTAGAGATTGGGGCACCGATTCTGAAGCTTTCTTT
13	-	TRBV12-3/TRBV12-4	TRBJ1-1	-	CASSLNRVTEAFF	TGTGCCAGCAGTTTAAACAGGGTGACTGAAGCTTTCTTT
14	-	TRBV4-1	TRBJ1-1	-	CASSGSVRNTEAFF	TGCGCCAGCAGCGGATCGGTTAGGAACACTGAAGCTTTCTTT
14	-	TRBV27	TRBJ1-1	few	CASSLFHTTTEAFF	TGTGCCAGCAGTTTATTCCACACGACCACTGAAGCTTTCTTT
13	TRBD1	TRBV30	TRBJ1-1	-	CAWSDRGNTEAFF	TGTGCCTGGAGTGACAGGGGGAACACTGAAGCTTTCTTT
15	-	TRBV6-1	TRBJ1-1	-	CASSHYGEGDTEAFF	TGTGCCAGCAGTCATTATGGGGAGGGGGACACTGAAGCTTTCTTT
14	-	TRBV6-5	TRBJ2-3	-	CASSYPGDYDTQYF	TGTGCCAGCAGTTACCCAGGGGACTATGATACGCAGTATTTT
15	-	TRBV6-2/TRBV6-3	TRBJ2-7	few	CASTPAGVSSYEQYF	TGTGCCAGCACCCCTGCAGGGGTAAGTTCCTACGAGCAGTACTTC
11	-	TRBV20-1	TRBJ1-5	few	CSAGGEGPQHF	TGCAGTGCCGGGGGCGAGGGCCCCCAGCATTTT
17	-	TRBV27	TRBJ2-5	-	CASSWGLEDGYQETQYF	TGTGCCAGCAGTTGGGGTCTCGAGGATGGGTACCAAGAGACCCAGTACTTC
13	-	TRBV7-9	TRBJ2-3	few	CASSFSGPNTQYF	TGTGCCAGCAGCTTCTCCGGGCCCAATACGCAGTATTTT
15	-	TRBV5-5	TRBJ1-2	-	CASSLPGASNYGYTF	TGTGCCAGCAGCTTACCAGGGGCTTCGAACTATGGCTACACCTTC
17	-	TRBV9	TRBJ1-1	-	CASSGFDLRRGNTEAFF	TGTGCCAGCAGCGGCTTCGATTTGAGACGGGGAAACACTGAAGCTTTCTTT
14	TRBD1	TRBV10-1	TRBJ1-2	-	CASSPGTGLSGYTF	TGCGCCAGCAGTCCCGGGACAGGGTTGAGTGGCTACACCTTC
14	-	TRBV12-3/TRBV12-4	TRBJ1-3	-	CASSFGGLGNTIYF	TGTGCCAGCAGTTTTGGCGGGTTAGGAAACACCATATATTTT
15	-	TRBV4-3	TRBJ1-1	-	CASSQDWGRGTEAFF	TGCGCCAGCAGCCAAGATTGGGGGAGGGGCACTGAAGCTTTCTTT
16	-	TRBV6-5	TRBJ2-3	-	CASSYSGDSYTDTQYF	TGTGCCAGCAGTTACAGCGGGGACAGCTACACAGATACGCAGTATTTT
17	TRBD2	TRBV12-3/TRBV12-4	TRBJ2-3	-	CASTLFMRLGRGDTQYF	TGTGCCAGCACTCTATTTATGAGACTCGGGAGGGGAGATACGCAGTATTTT
15	TRBD1	TRBV18	TRBJ1-3	-	CASSPVRGSGNTIYF	TGTGCCAGCTCACCAGTCAGGGGGTCTGGAAACACCATATATTTT
15	-	TRBV7-9	TRBJ1-5	-	CASSLAEGPNQPQHF	TGTGCCAGCAGCTTAGCGGAAGGCCCCAATCAGCCCCAGCATTTT
13	-	TRBV11-1	TRBJ1-1	-	CASSLAREFGAFF	TGTGCCAGCAGCTTAGCGCGGGAGTTTGGAGCTTTCTTT
13	-	TRBV20-1	TRBJ1-1	-	CSARALQGTEAFF	TGCAGTGCTAGAGCCTTACAGGGCACTGAAGCTTTCTTT
13	-	TRBV12-3/TRBV12-4	TRBJ1-2	-	CASSLITDYGYTF	TGTGCCAGCAGTTTAATAACCGACTATGGCTACACCTTC
16	TRBD1	TRBV28	TRBJ1-2	-	CASRGGGQGLPGGYTF	TGTGCCAGCAGAGGAGGGGGACAGGGGCTACCGGGTGGCTACACCTTC
13	-	TRBV6-5	TRBJ1-2	few	CASSYSWDYGYTF	TGTGCCAGCAGTTACTCTTGGGACTATGGCTACACCTTC
14	-	TRBV7-9	TRBJ2-7	-	CASSLTGSSYEQYF	TGTGCCAGCAGCTTAACGGGGAGCTCCTACGAGCAGTACTTC
14	TRBD1	TRBV4-1	TRBJ1-5	-	CASSQGQVGQPQHF	TGCGCCAGCAGTCAAGGACAGGTTGGTCAGCCCCAGCATTTT
15	TRBD1	TRBV20-1	TRBJ1-1	few	CSARETGGMNTEAFF	TGCAGTGCTAGGGAGACAGGGGGGATGAACACTGAAGCTTTCTTT
17	-	TRBV7-6	TRBJ2-2	-	CASSARVGTSSTGELFF	TGTGCCAGCAGCGCAAGGGTAGGGACCTCCAGCACCGGGGAGCTGTTTTTT
12	-	TRBV10-3	TRBJ1-2	few	CATAPQGSGYTF	TGTGCCACGGCCCCCCAGGGGAGCGGCTACACCTTC
15	TRBD1	TRBV20-1	TRBJ1-4	-	CSATKGTGIGEKLFF	TGCAGTGCTACAAAGGGGACAGGGATAGGGGAAAAACTGTTTTTT
16	TRBD2	TRBV6-2/TRBV6-3	TRBJ2-1	-	CASSYPRGGPDNEQFF	TGTGCCAGCAGTTACCCGCGGGGGGGCCCCGACAATGAGCAGTTCTTC
15	TRBD1	TRBV18	TRBJ1-5	few	CASSPPGQPRQPQHF	TGTGCCAGCTCACCCCCGGGACAGCCGAGACAGCCCCAGCATTTT
12	-	TRBV20-1	TRBJ2-3	-	CSALPSTDTQYF	TGCAGTGCCCTCCCTAGCACAGATACGCAGTATTTT
15	TRBD2	TRBV7-6	TRBJ2-1	-	CASSPQRGPNNEQFF	TGTGCTAGCAGCCCCCAGCGGGGGCCGAACAATGAGCAGTTCTTC
14	-	TRBV20-1	TRBJ2-3	few	CSARSQGPADTQYF	TGCAGTGCTAGAAGCCAGGGCCCCGCAGATACGCAGTATTTT
12	-	TRBV18	TRBJ1-3	once	CASREPGNTIYF	TGTGCCAGCAGGGAACCAGGAAACACCATATATTTT
14	-	TRBV20-1	TRBJ2-2	few	CSARKGANTGELFF	TGCAGTGCTAGGAAGGGCGCGAACACCGGGGAGCTGTTTTTT
13	TRBD1	TRBV6-5	TRBJ1-2	few	CASSYSRGYGYTF	TGTGCCAGCAGTTACTCCAGGGGGTATGGCTACACCTTC
18	TRBD1	TRBV12-3/TRBV12-4	TRBJ1-1	few	CASLLYRGSSPFNTEAFF	TGTGCCAGCCTTCTCTACAGGGGGAGCTCCCCTTTCAACACTGAAGCTTTCTTT
17	TRBD2	TRBV5-1	TRBJ2-5	-	CASSLATSGGARETQYF	TGCGCCAGCAGCTTGGCGACTAGCGGGGGGGCCAGAGAGACCCAGTACTTC